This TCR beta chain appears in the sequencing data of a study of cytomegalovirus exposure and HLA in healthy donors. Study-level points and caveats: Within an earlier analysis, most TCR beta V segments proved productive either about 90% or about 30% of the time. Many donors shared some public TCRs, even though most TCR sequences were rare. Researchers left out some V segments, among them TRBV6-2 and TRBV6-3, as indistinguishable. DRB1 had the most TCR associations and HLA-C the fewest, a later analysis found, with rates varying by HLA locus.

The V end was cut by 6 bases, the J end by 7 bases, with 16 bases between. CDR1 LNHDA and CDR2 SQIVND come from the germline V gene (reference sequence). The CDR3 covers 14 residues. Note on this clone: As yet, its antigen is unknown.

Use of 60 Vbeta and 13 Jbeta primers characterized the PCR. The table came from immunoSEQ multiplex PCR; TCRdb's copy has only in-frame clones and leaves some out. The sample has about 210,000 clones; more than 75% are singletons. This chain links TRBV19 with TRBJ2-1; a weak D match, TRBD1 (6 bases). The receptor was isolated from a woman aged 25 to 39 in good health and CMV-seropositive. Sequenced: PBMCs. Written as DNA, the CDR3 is TGTGCCAGTAGACCCCGGGTGGGGGCAAATGAGCAGTTCTTC. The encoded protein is CASRPRVGANEQFF.